Below, 32 T cell receptor beta chains from the same sample are listed, as sequenced in a study of blood T cell repertoires in COVID-19. Libraries were prepared by immunoSEQ multiplex PCR; TCRdb keeps only in-frame clonotypes and omits some of them. The sample shows 15,000 to 20,000 clones, 89% of them seen only once. Sequenced input: peripheral blood. The receptors shown here come from a human donor in a cohort sampled during active COVID-19.

In this sample, this clone turned up once. This sequence joins TRBV6-5 and TRBJ2-7; 9 bases match TRBD1. The trim removed 6 bases at V and 6 bases at J, leaving 9 bases unmatched. The CDR3 sequence is 14 residues long. CDR1 and CDR2 from the germline V gene are MNHEY and SVGAGI. DNA for the CDR3: TGTGCCAGCAGGAATGGACAGGGGTGGGGCGAGCAGTACTTC. It codes for CASRNGQGWGEQYF.

Only a few counts were recorded for this clone. The CDR3 is CASSLDQGAHEQYF. CDR3 DNA: TGTGCCAGCAGCTTGGACCAGGGGGCCCACGAGCAGTACTTC. The chain recombines TRBV5-4 with TRBJ2-7; TRBD1 matches at 8 bases. This CDR3 contains 14 residues. Per germline, CDR1 SGHNT and CDR2 YYREEE (reference sequence). J lost 5 bases, V lost 0 bases, and 4 bases had no gene match.

The chain uses TRBV5-1 and TRBJ1-6; 7 bases agree with TRBD1. CDR3 length equals 16 residues. V was pared by 4 bases and J by 5 bases, with 9 bases of the junction left unmatched. CDR1 is SGHRS and CDR2 is YFSETQ in the germline V gene. DNA of the CDR3: TGCGCCAGCAGCCGCGAGACAGGGAGTAATAATTCACCCCTCCACTTT. This translates into CASSRETGSNNSPLHF.

The J gene is TRBJ1-2, the V gene TRBV20-1; D remains unclear. The CDR3 loop spans 14 amino acids. Germline V gives CDR1 DFQATT, CDR2 SNEGSKA (reference sequence). Between the trimmed V and J ends, which lost 3 bases and 0 bases, there was a span of 11 bases. DNA of the CDR3: TGCAGTGCTAGTAATATGGCAGCTAACTATGGCTACACCTTC. It encodes CSASNMAANYGYTF.

V is TRBV5-1 and J is TRBJ2-3; D unclear. The CDR3 runs to 15 residues. V lost 1 base to trimming and J lost 4 bases, with 13 bases between them. Germline V gene sequence: CDR1 SGHRS, CDR2 YFSETQ. CDR3 nucleotides: TGCGCCAGCAGCTTGAGTCTGGGTCGGGCAGATACGCAGTATTTT. This encodes CASSLSLGRADTQYF.

This chain uses TRBV30 with TRBJ1-5; TRBD1 might be the D (5 bases). Germline V gives CDR1 GTSNPN, CDR2 SVGIG (reference sequence). The CDR3 has 14 residues. Deletions cut 2 bases from V and 7 bases from J, with 15 bases between. CDR3 coding DNA: TGTGCCTGGAGTTTGGGCAGGGTGGAACAGCCCCAGCATTTT. Translation gives CAWSLGRVEQPQHF.

This clone was counted only a few times. The chain uses TRBV27 and TRBJ1-1, with unresolved D. CDR3 length: 13 amino acids. V lost 5 bases to trimming and J lost 0 bases, with 7 bases between them. In germline, CDR1 is MNHEY, CDR2 SMNVEV (reference sequence). This CDR3 reads CASSLSMNTEAFF. The CDR3 DNA reads as TGTGCCAGCAGTCTAAGCATGAACACTGAAGCTTTCTTT.

The CDR3 nucleotides are TGCGCCAGCAGTGTCGCAGGGAACACTGAAGCTTTCTTT. Its protein product is CASSVAGNTEAFF. The V gene is TRBV10-2, the J gene TRBJ1-1; D gene uncertain. CDR3 length: 13 residues. V lost 4 bases and J 1 base, leaving 7 bases between the germline ends. Germline CDR1 is WSHSY and CDR2 is SAAADI.

The chain joins TRBV7-9 to TRBJ2-5; 10 bases line up with TRBD2. From germline, CDR1 is SEHNR and CDR2 FQNEAQ (reference sequence). There are 15 residues in the CDR3. Germline trimming cut 3 bases from V and 3 bases from J; bases unmatched to any gene: 4. This CDR3 is CASSFWLAGEETQYF. CDR3 DNA sequence: TGTGCCAGCAGCTTCTGGCTAGCGGGAGAAGAGACCCAGTACTTC.

The gene calls are TRBV2 and TRBJ2-2; TRBD2 agrees at 11 bases. V shed 6 bases, J shed 5 bases, and the junction held 5 bases outside the gene matches. CDR3 length: 15 residues. The germline V gene encodes CDR1 SNHLY and CDR2 FYNNEI. The CDR3 DNA is TGTGCCAGCAGAGGGGGGACTAGCGGAACCGGGGAGCTGTTTTTT. This encodes CASRGGTSGTGELFF. The full variable domain, its missing parts supplied by reference TRBV2 and TRBJ2-2, is EPEVTQTPSHQVTQMGQEVILRCVPISNHLYFYWYRQILGQKVEFLVSFYNNEISEKSEIFDDQFSVERPDGSNFTLKIRSTKLEDSAMYFCASRGGTSGTGELFFGEGSRLTVL.

V usage is TRBV18 and J usage is TRBJ1-3; D might be TRBD1 (6 bases). The V gene lost 1 base and the J gene lost 0 bases, with 10 bases spanning the gap. The germline gives CDR1 KGHSH, CDR2 LQKENI. This CDR3 contains 16 residues. The chain's CDR3 is CASSPRQERSGNTIYF. In DNA form, the CDR3 reads TGTGCCAGCTCACCACGACAGGAACGCTCTGGAAACACCATATATTTT.

This chain uses TRBV2 with TRBJ2-7; 8 bases are shared with TRBD1. V shed 5 bases, J shed 1 base, and the junction held 1 base outside the gene matches. CDR1 and CDR2 from the germline V gene are SNHLY and FYNNEI. CDR3 size: 13 residues. CDR3 coding DNA: TGTGCCAGCAGTCGGGACAGGTCCTACGAGCAGTACTTC. Translating it yields CASSRDRSYEQYF.

The chain joins TRBV5-1 to TRBJ2-6; possible D gene TRBD2, 6 bases. Looked up from germline, CDR1 is SGHRS and CDR2 is YFSETQ. V lost 0 bases and J lost 3, with 13 bases in between. The CDR3 is 17 residues long. This CDR3 reads CASSLGQRALGANVLTF. The CDR3 DNA follows: TGCGCCAGCAGCTTGGGACAGCGGGCTCTTGGGGCCAACGTCCTGACTTTC. Variable domain in full (rest from reference TRBV5-1 and TRBJ2-6): KAGVTQTPRYLIKTRGQQVTLSCSPISGHRSVSWYQQTPGQGLQFLFEYFSETQRNKGNFPGRFSGRQFSNSRSEMNVSTLELGDSALYLCASSLGQRALGANVLTFGAGSRLTVL.

The V call is TRBV28, the J call TRBJ2-7; 10 bases match TRBD2. CDR1 and CDR2 (germline): MDHEN, SYDVKM. V dropped 1 base and J dropped 6; count of bases not matched to a gene: 15. The CDR3 sequence is 18 residues long. CDR3 loop: CASSLSFGAGGQAGEQYF. CDR3 DNA sequence: TGTGCCAGCAGTTTATCGTTCGGAGCGGGAGGGCAAGCAGGCGAGCAGTACTTC.

This clone was detected only once. V is TRBV28 and J is TRBJ1-2; D remains unclear. V was shortened by 7 bases and J by 8 bases, with 17 bases between the two germline ends. Per germline, CDR1 MDHEN and CDR2 SYDVKM. The CDR3 covers 13 residues. CDR3 sequence reads: CASTRTGRWGYTF. In nucleotides, the CDR3 is TGTGCCAGCACCCGGACTGGGCGGTGGGGCTACACCTTC.

The CDR3 coding sequence is TGTGCCAGCAGGCGACAGGTAAATAGCAATCAGCCCCAGCATTTT. Protein sequence: CASRRQVNSNQPQHF. The chain couples TRBV2 to TRBJ1-5; maybe TRBD1 (6 bases). CDR3 length: 15 amino acids. The V end lost 6 bases, the J end lost 0 bases, and 12 bases lay between the germline ends. Per germline, CDR1 SNHLY and CDR2 FYNNEI.

The V gene is TRBV9, the J gene TRBJ2-1; 8 bases line up with TRBD2. Germline V gene lookup returns CDR1 SGDLS and CDR2 YYNGEE. This CDR3 contains 15 residues. Trimming at V came to 0 bases and at J to 6 bases, leaving 5 bases not matched to a gene. The CDR3 DNA reads as TGTGCCAGCAGCGTAGACCCGGGACTAGTCAATGAGCAGTTCTTC. This translates into CASSVDPGLVNEQFF.

The chain links TRBV10-3 to TRBJ1-2; D ambiguous. Between the trimmed V and J ends, which lost 8 bases and 6 bases, there was a span of 13 bases. The CDR3 is 12 residues long. Germline V gene lookup returns CDR1 ENHRY and CDR2 SYGVKD. The CDR3 region is CAISEQLNGYTF. The CDR3 DNA reads as TGTGCCATCTCGGAACAGTTGAATGGCTACACCTTC.

This chain joins TRBV5-1 and TRBJ2-7; 9 bases agree with TRBD1. The CDR3 is 13 amino acids. Unmatched junction bases numbered 5, after V lost 4 bases and J lost 6 bases. Germline V gene data show CDR1 as SGHRS and CDR2 as YFSETQ. This CDR3 reads CASSRDREGEQYF. CDR3 sequence (DNA): TGCGCCAGCAGCCGGGACAGGGAGGGCGAGCAGTACTTC.

The chain couples TRBV19 to TRBJ2-2, with a tentative D call TRBD1 (5 bases). V was clipped by 4 bases and J by 5 bases, with 14 bases between them. Germline V gives CDR1 LNHDA, CDR2 SQIVND (reference sequence). The CDR3 spans 15 residues. The CDR3 coding sequence is TGTGCCAGTAGTAAAAGCAGGGTAGTGACCGGGGAGCTGTTTTTT. Encoded protein: CASSKSRVVTGELFF. Drawing the rest from reference TRBV19 and TRBJ2-2, the complete variable domain is DGGITQSPKYLFRKEGQNVTLSCEQNLNHDAMYWYRQDPGQGLRLIYYSQIVNDFQKGDIAEGYSVSREKKESFPLTVTSAQKNPTAFYLCASSKSRVVTGELFFGEGSRLTVL.

The chain couples TRBV7-2 to TRBJ1-4, with 7 bases aligning to TRBD1. Trimming at V came to 6 bases and at J to 6 bases, leaving 10 bases not matched to a gene. The CDR3 has 15 residues. Per germline, CDR1 SGHTA and CDR2 FQGNSA. This chain's CDR3 is CASSSTGAKDEKLFF. The DNA for the CDR3 is TGTGCCAGCAGTTCCACAGGGGCGAAAGATGAAAAACTGTTTTTT. The full variable domain, its missing parts supplied by reference TRBV7-2 and TRBJ1-4, is GAGVSQSPSNKVTEKGKDVELRCDPISGHTALYWYRQSLGQGLEFLIYFQGNSAPDKSGLPSDRFSAERTGGSVSTLTIQRTQQEDSAVYLCASSSTGAKDEKLFFGSGTQLSVL.

This sequence joins TRBV6-6 and TRBJ1-5, with TRBD1 as a possible D gene (6 bases). The V and J ends lost 5 bases and 3 bases respectively, with 20 bases between them. Germline V gene sequence: CDR1 MNHNY, CDR2 SVGAGI (reference sequence). CDR3 length equals 17 residues. The CDR3 region is CASSPFNTGIANQPQHF. As DNA, the CDR3 is TGTGCCAGCAGTCCCTTTAATACAGGGATCGCCAATCAGCCCCAGCATTTT.

The genes are TRBV6-5 and TRBJ1-5; 8 bases line up with TRBD1. The germline V gene encodes CDR1 MNHEY and CDR2 SVGAGI. The CDR3 covers 14 residues. Germline trimming cut 4 bases from V and 3 bases from J; bases unmatched to any gene: 2. The CDR3 region has the DNA TGTGCCAGCAGTTTGACAGGGGCCAATCAGCCCCAGCATTTT. Translating gives CASSLTGANQPQHF.

This sequence joins TRBV5-1 and TRBJ2-6; 8 nucleotides align to TRBD1. Germline lookup yields CDR1 SGHRS and CDR2 YFSETQ. The CDR3 sequence is 18 residues long. The V gene end was trimmed by 3 bases and the J gene end by 0 bases; junction bases not matched to a gene: 8. The CDR3 region has the DNA TGCGCCAGCAGCTCCCTGACAGGGGCCTCCTCTGGGGCCAACGTCCTGACTTTC. It encodes CASSSLTGASSGANVLTF.

J is TRBJ1-2 and V is TRBV4-1; D ambiguous. V dropped 6 bases and J dropped 0 bases, with 14 bases sitting between them. Germline lookup yields CDR1 MGHRA and CDR2 YSYEKL. The CDR3 runs to 15 residues. The CDR3 sequence: CASRESELANYGYTF. CDR3 DNA: TGCGCCAGCAGGGAATCAGAGCTAGCTAACTATGGCTACACCTTC.

V usage is TRBV7-9 and J usage is TRBJ2-1; 7 bases fit TRBD2. Germline lookup yields CDR1 SEHNR and CDR2 FQNEAQ (reference sequence). The CDR3 totals 13 residues. The V gene end was trimmed by 7 bases and the J gene end by 3 bases; junction bases not matched to a gene: 3. As DNA, the CDR3 is TGTGCCAGCAAACCGGGGGGCTACAATGAGCAGTTCTTC. The encoded protein is CASKPGGYNEQFF.

This rearrangement joins TRBV7-9 to TRBJ1-6; no firm D call. Germline CDR1 and CDR2: SEHNR and FQNEAQ (reference sequence). This CDR3 spans 12 amino acids. Trimming took off 5 bases at V and 7 bases at J, with 6 bases between the two ends. CDR3 in amino acids: CASSEANSPLHF. The CDR3 DNA is TGTGCCAGCAGCGAGGCGAATTCACCCCTCCACTTT.

This clone was picked up one time. The CDR3 DNA sequence: TGTGCCAGCACCCTAGCTTGGGACTTCTTCTACAATGAGCAGTTCTTC. Protein: CASTLAWDFFYNEQFF. The rearrangement joins TRBV28 to TRBJ2-1; tentatively, D is TRBD2 (6 bases). Trimming cost V 7 bases and J 3 bases, with 19 bases left between them. This CDR3 contains 16 residues. Germline CDR1 and CDR2: MDHEN and SYDVKM.

The V call is TRBV9, the J call TRBJ1-6; no definite D call. The CDR3 length is 16 residues. The germline CDR1 and CDR2 sequences are SGDLS and YYNGEE. Deletions cut 0 bases from V and 0 bases from J, with 7 bases between. The CDR3 nucleotides are TGTGCCAGCAGCGTAGGCGTGAGCTCCTATAATTCACCCCTCCACTTT. Protein: CASSVGVSSYNSPLHF.

This chain connects TRBV5-1 to TRBJ2-3, with D hard to call. V dropped 3 bases and J dropped 6 bases, with 8 bases sitting between them. This CDR3 spans 12 amino acids. CDR1 SGHRS and CDR2 YFSETQ come from the germline V gene. CDR3 DNA: TGCGCCAGCAGCTCTACCCGGGATACGCAGTATTTT. Protein product: CASSSTRDTQYF.

The chain has TRBV30 and TRBJ1-2, with TRBD1 as a possible D gene (5 bases). Germline CDR1 reads GTSNPN; CDR2 reads SVGIG (reference sequence). V lost 2 bases to trimming and J lost 8 bases, with 9 bases between them. This CDR3 has 11 residues. The CDR3, as DNA: TGTGCCTGGAGTTCCGGGGGAGGCTACACCTTC. Its protein product is CAWSSGGGYTF.

V and J are TRBV24-1 and TRBJ2-1; 11 nucleotides agree with TRBD1. J lost 3 bases, V lost 4 bases, and 4 bases had no gene match. CDR3 length: 16 amino acids. CDR1 is KGHDR, CDR2 SFDVKD, per germline. CDR3 residues: CATSDRTGGFYNEQFF. CDR3 in DNA: TGTGCCACCAGTGACCGGACAGGGGGCTTCTACAATGAGCAGTTCTTC.